The 5 T cell receptor beta chains reported below all come from one sample, sequenced in a study of response to subunit inactivated influenza vaccine. A single record per CDR3 protein comes from TCRdb applying MiXCR to the RT-PCR reads. This table has some 540,000 distinct CDR3 sequences, less than 25% appearing once. The data also belong to a second study, concerning T cells expressing NK-cell markers. This second study says: A 5'RACE template switching approach incorporating UMIs was used to make TCR beta cDNA.

This sample comprised CD4+ T cells sorted from PBMCs, obtained about 11 days after vaccination. Every receptor here comes from a man aged 45-60 years who received an inactivated influenza vaccine.

In this sample, this clonotype turned up a few times. The J gene is TRBJ2-7, the V gene TRBV6-6; TRBD1 matches 9 bases. CDR1 and CDR2 from the germline V gene are MNHNY and SVGAGI (reference sequence). There are 13 residues in the CDR3. V was pared by 8 bases and J by 6 bases, with 8 bases of the junction left unmatched. This CDR3 is CASGKDRGGEQYF. CDR3 bases: TGTGCCAGCGGGAAGGACAGGGGAGGCGAGCAGTACTTC.

There are many counts of this clonotype. The J gene is TRBJ1-5, the V gene TRBV7-9; D not resolved. CDR3 size: 13 residues. The V end was cut by 5 bases, the J end by 3 bases, with 8 bases between. CDR1 is SEHNR and CDR2 is FQNEAQ in the germline V gene (reference sequence). The CDR3 coding sequence is TGTGCCAGCAGCCCTGGGGTCAATCAGCCCCAGCATTTT. This sequence encodes CASSPGVNQPQHF. Full variable domain (missing parts from reference TRBV7-9 and TRBJ1-5): DTGVSQNPRHKITKRGQNVTFRCDPISEHNRLYWYRQTLGQGPEFLTYFQNEAQLEKSRLLSDRFSAERPKGSFSTLEIQRTEQGDSAMYLCASSPGVNQPQHFGDGTRLSIL.

V and J are TRBV7-9 and TRBJ2-7; D remains unclear. The V end was cut by 5 bases, the J end by 4 bases, with 12 bases between. The CDR3 is 13 residues long. Germline loops: CDR1 SEHNR, CDR2 FQNEAQ (reference sequence). The CDR3 DNA reads as TGTGCCAGCAGCATACGGACCCGGTACGAGCAGTACTTC. Amino acid sequence: CASSIRTRYEQYF. The whole variable domain, remainder taken from reference TRBV7-9 and TRBJ2-7, is DTGVSQNPRHKITKRGQNVTFRCDPISEHNRLYWYRQTLGQGPEFLTYFQNEAQLEKSRLLSDRFSAERPKGSFSTLEIQRTEQGDSAMYLCASSIRTRYEQYFGPGTRLTVT.

J is TRBJ2-3 and V is TRBV21-1; TRBD1 was called by the table and not checked on the DNA. TRBV21-1 is reported as a pseudogene. This CDR3 is 16 amino acids long. CDR3 in amino acids: CASSKAQGANTDTQYF. The DNA of the CDR3 is TGTGCCAGCAGCAAAGCGCAGGGGGCGAACACAGATACGCAGTATTTT.

The rearrangement joins TRBV7-2 to TRBJ2-2, with D possibly being TRBD1 (5 bases). The V end was cut by 3 bases, the J end by 5 bases, with 13 bases between. CDR1 SGHTA and CDR2 FQGNSA come from the germline V gene. CDR3 length: 15 residues. In nucleotides, the CDR3 is TGTGCCAGCAGCTTTCAGGGAAGTGCTACCGGGGAGCTGTTTTTT. Its protein is CASSFQGSATGELFF.